The 5 T cell receptor beta chains below come from one sample, sequenced in a study of shared clonotypes between healthy human individuals. Clones were read by immunoSEQ multiplex PCR, and TCRdb kept only the in-frame ones, dropping some. The sample lists more than 2 million clones; more than 90% were seen once. Sequenced material: naive CD4+ T cells sorted from blood. As for subset: CD45RA+ positively selected. The receptor set was obtained from a young man in good health.

The chain couples TRBV27 to TRBJ2-7; the D call may be TRBD1 or TRBD2 (5 bases each). This CDR3 is built from 14 residues. Per germline, CDR1 MNHEY and CDR2 SMNVEV (reference sequence). V shed 4 bases and J shed 4 bases, with 14 bases lying between them. The chain's CDR3 is CASSSRGGGYEQYF. In nucleotides, the CDR3 is TGTGCCAGCAGTTCCCGGGGCGGTGGATACGAGCAGTACTTC.

CDR3 sequence (DNA): TGTGCCAGCAGCCCCGAGTTGTATGATGGCTACACCTTC. Its protein is CASSPELYDGYTF. V is TRBV28 and J is TRBJ1-2; D is unclear. Germline V gives CDR1 MDHEN, CDR2 SYDVKM. The V end was cut by 6 bases, the J end by 6 bases, with 14 bases between. The CDR3 totals 13 residues.

This sequence joins TRBV30 and TRBJ2-3, with TRBD2 matching 8 bases. With 2 bases clipped from V and 6 bases from J, the junction kept 4 bases outside the gene matches. Germline V gene sequence: CDR1 GTSNPN, CDR2 SVGIG (reference sequence). This CDR3 is 13 amino acids long. CDR3 sequence (DNA): TGTGCCTGGAGTACCACGGGGGGGGATACGCAGTATTTT. Its protein product is CAWSTTGGDTQYF.

The DNA for the CDR3 is TGCGCCAGCACCCGAATCGGGGCGAATAGCTCCTACGAGCAGTACTTC. Encoded protein: CASTRIGANSSYEQYF. The chain is built from TRBV10-2 and TRBJ2-7; the D call may be TRBD1 or TRBD2 (5 bases each). This CDR3 is built from 16 residues. CDR1 and CDR2 (germline): WSHSY, SAAADI. Trimming removed 7 bases at V and 0 bases at J, with 19 bases between.

This clone was seen a few times. This chain joins TRBV29-1 and TRBJ1-2, with TRBD1 matching 8 bases. V shed 4 bases, J shed 3 bases, and the junction held 7 bases outside the gene matches. The CDR3 has 14 amino acids. The germline V gene has CDR1 SQVTM and CDR2 ANQGSEA. CDR3 sequence: CSVAYQGADYGYTF. The DNA of the CDR3 is TGCAGCGTTGCTTATCAGGGGGCGGACTATGGCTACACCTTC.